The clone carrying this TCR beta chain has ten or more counts. Its antigen is not identified. Read coverage stops 3 residues before the CDR3 terminus; the germline J gene supplies the remainder. This sample was included in a study of T cell clonality in common variable immunodeficiency. Study-wide results and caveats: Fewer TCRbeta clones were shared among CVID subjects than controls. Compared with healthy controls, CVID subjects showed increased TCRbeta clonality, mostly in about a third. Reportedly, TCR beta sequences from common variable immunodeficiency showed fewer deletions and N-nucleotide insertions.

Clones were sequenced by immunoSEQ multiplex PCR, and TCRdb holds only the in-frame ones, with some missing. The specimen has approximately 60,000 clones, none found just once. Caucasian heritage predominated among both patients and controls. Germline CDR1 and CDR2: SGHKS and YYEKEE (reference sequence). J was trimmed by 0 bases and V by 2 bases; bases with no gene match: 2. CDR3 length: 14 residues. This rearrangement joins TRBV5-5 to TRBJ2-7; 7 positions match TRBD2. Sequencing was performed on peripheral blood mononuclear cells. This receptor was taken from a person aged 18-70 years in good health. CDR3 bases read: TGTGCCAGCAGCTTTGCGGGGGACTCCTACGAG. Its translation is CASSFAGDSYE. The full CDR3 sequence reads CASSFAGDSYEQYF.